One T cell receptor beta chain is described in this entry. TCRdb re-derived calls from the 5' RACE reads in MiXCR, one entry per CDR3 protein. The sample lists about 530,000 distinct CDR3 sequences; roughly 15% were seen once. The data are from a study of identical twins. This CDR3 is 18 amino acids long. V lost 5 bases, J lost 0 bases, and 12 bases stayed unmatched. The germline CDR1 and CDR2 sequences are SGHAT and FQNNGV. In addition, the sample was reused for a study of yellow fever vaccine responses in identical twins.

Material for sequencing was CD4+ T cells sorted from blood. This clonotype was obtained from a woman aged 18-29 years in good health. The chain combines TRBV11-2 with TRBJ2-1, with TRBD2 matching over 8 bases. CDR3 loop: CASSPGKTSVDSYNEQFF. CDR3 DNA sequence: TGTGCCAGCAGCCCCGGGAAGACTAGCGTAGACTCCTACAATGAGCAGTTCTTC.